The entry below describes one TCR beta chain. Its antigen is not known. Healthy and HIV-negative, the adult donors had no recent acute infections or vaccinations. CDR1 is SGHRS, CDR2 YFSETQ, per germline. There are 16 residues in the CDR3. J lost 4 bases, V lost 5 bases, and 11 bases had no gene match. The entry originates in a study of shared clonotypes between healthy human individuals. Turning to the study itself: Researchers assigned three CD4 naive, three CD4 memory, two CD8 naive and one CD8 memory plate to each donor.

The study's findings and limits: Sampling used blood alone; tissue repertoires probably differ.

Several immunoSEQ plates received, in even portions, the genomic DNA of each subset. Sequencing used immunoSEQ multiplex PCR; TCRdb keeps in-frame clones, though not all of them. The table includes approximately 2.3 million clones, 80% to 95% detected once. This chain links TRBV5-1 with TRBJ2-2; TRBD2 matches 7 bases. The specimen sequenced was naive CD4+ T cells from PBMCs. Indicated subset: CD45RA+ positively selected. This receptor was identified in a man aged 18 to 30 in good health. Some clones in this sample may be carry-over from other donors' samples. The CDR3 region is CASSFLAGVSTGELFF. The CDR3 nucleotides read TGCGCCAGCAGTTTTCTGGCGGGAGTAAGCACCGGGGAGCTGTTTTTT.